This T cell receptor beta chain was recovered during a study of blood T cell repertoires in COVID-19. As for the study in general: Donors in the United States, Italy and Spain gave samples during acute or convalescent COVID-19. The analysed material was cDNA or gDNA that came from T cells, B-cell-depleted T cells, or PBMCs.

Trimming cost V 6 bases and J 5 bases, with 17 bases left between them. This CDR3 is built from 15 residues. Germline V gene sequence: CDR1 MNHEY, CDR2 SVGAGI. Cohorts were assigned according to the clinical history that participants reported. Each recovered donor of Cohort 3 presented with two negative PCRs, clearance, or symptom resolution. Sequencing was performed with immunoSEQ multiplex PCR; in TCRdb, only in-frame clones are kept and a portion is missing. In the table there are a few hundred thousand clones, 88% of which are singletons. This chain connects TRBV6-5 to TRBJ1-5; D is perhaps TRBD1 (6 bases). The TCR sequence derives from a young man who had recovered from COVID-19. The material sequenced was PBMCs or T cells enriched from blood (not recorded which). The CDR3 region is CASRTGSGSDQPQHF. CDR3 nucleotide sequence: TGTGCCAGCAGAACAGGGTCAGGAAGCGATCAGCCCCAGCATTTT.